The 12 T cell receptor beta chains presented below share a single source sample, sequenced in a study of blood T cell repertoires in COVID-19. Some clones are missing from TCRdb's copy, which holds only in-frame ones; the method was immunoSEQ multiplex PCR. Of approximately 230,000 clones listed, roughly nine tenths are singletons. The sample consisted of peripheral blood. The receptor set was obtained from a man aged 18 to 29 with active or convalescent COVID-19.

V usage is TRBV3-1 (or the pseudogene TRBV3-2) and J usage is TRBJ2-5, with D possibly TRBD1 on 6 matching bases. In germline, CDR1 is LGHDT, CDR2 YNNKEL (reference sequence). Trimming removed 5 bases at V and 2 bases at J, with 18 bases between. This CDR3 has 16 residues. CDR3 region: CASSNPTGIDQETQYF. The CDR3 nucleotides are TGTGCCAGCAGCAACCCGACAGGAATAGATCAAGAGACCCAGTACTTC.

This clone was seen once. V and J are TRBV21-1 and TRBJ2-3; TRBD1 is taken as the D call from the table, unchecked against the DNA. TRBV21-1 is classified as a pseudogene. The CDR3 is made up of 16 amino acids. Here the CDR3 reads CASSKTGDCGTDTQYF. The CDR3 DNA follows: TGTGCCAGCAGCAAAACAGGGGATTGCGGCACAGATACGCAGTATTTT.

The chain carries TRBV5-1 and TRBJ2-1, with D perhaps matching TRBD1 (6 bases). V lost 5 bases, J lost 10 bases, and 19 bases lay in between. CDR1 is SGHRS and CDR2 is YFSETQ in the germline V gene. This CDR3 contains 14 residues. DNA for the CDR3: TGCGCCAGCAGTTACACGACAGGTTCAGAGGAGCAGTTCTTC. Amino acid sequence: CASSYTTGSEEQFF.

This clone came up once. V usage is TRBV28 and J usage is TRBJ1-2, with D uncertain. Germline CDR1 reads MDHEN; CDR2 reads SYDVKM. The CDR3 contains 15 residues. Trimming stripped 7 bases from V and 2 bases from J, with 17 bases between. Here the CDR3 reads CASTLTETANYGYTF. The DNA for the CDR3 is TGTGCCAGCACCTTAACGGAGACGGCCAACTATGGCTACACCTTC.

This clone was detected once. V usage is TRBV7-2 and J usage is TRBJ2-5, with 11 bases fitting TRBD2. The CDR3 spans 16 residues. Germline loops: CDR1 SGHTA, CDR2 FQGNSA. The ends lost 5 bases at V and 1 base at J; junction bases unmatched: 6. The CDR3 DNA reads as TGTGCCAGCAGCCCCAGACTAGCGGGGACCCAAGAGACCCAGTACTTC. Its protein product is CASSPRLAGTQETQYF.

The chain recombines TRBV5-1 with TRBJ1-2, with 9 bases matching TRBD1. The CDR3 has 16 residues. CDR1 is SGHRS and CDR2 is YFSETQ in the germline V gene. With 0 bases clipped from V and 6 bases from J, the junction kept 9 bases outside the gene matches. This chain's CDR3 is CASSLDTTGGLDGYTF. CDR3 sequence (DNA): TGCGCCAGCAGCTTGGATACAACAGGGGGCCTAGATGGCTACACCTTC.

This clone was counted only a few times. The rearrangement uses TRBV6-2 or TRBV6-3 and TRBJ1-1; D might be TRBD1 (6 bases). The CDR3 totals 13 residues. Germline CDR1 and CDR2: MNHEY and SVGEGT. The V end lost 4 bases, the J end lost 5 bases, and 11 bases lay between the germline ends. CDR3 in DNA: TGTGCCAGCAGTTCGAACAGGGTTACTGAAGCTTTCTTT. It encodes CASSSNRVTEAFF.

This rearrangement joins TRBV5-1 to TRBJ2-3; TRBD2 agrees at 9 bases. Unmatched junction bases numbered 14, after V lost 0 bases and J lost 0 bases. The CDR3 runs to 20 residues. Germline V lookup: CDR1 SGHRS, CDR2 YFSETQ. The CDR3 here is CASSLDWSGGRGTSTDTQYF. CDR3 DNA sequence: TGCGCCAGCAGCTTGGATTGGTCAGGCGGGAGGGGAACTAGCACAGATACGCAGTATTTT.

V is TRBV9 and J is TRBJ1-6; weak D call: TRBD1 (5 bases). This CDR3 spans 13 amino acids. V lost 6 bases, J lost 7 bases, and 11 bases lay in between. The germline CDR1 and CDR2 sequences are SGDLS and YYNGEE. The DNA of the CDR3 is TGTGCCAGCACGGCAGGGCACAATTCACCCCTCCACTTT. This codes for CASTAGHNSPLHF. Full variable domain (outside the CDR3, taken from reference TRBV9 and TRBJ1-6): DSGVTQTPKHLITATGQRVTLRCSPRSGDLSVYWYQQSLDQGLQFLIQYYNGEERAKGNILERFSAQQFPDLHSELNLSSLELGDSALYFCASTAGHNSPLHFGNGTRLTVT.

The rearrangement uses TRBV5-4 and TRBJ2-3; maybe TRBD2 (6 bases). This CDR3 is built from 15 residues. CDR1 is SGHNT, CDR2 YYREEE, per germline (reference sequence). Deletions cut 4 bases from V and 1 base from J, with 13 bases between. The CDR3, as DNA: TGTGCCAGCAGCGCCGGGGCTAGCGGCACAGATACGCAGTATTTT. Protein: CASSAGASGTDTQYF.

V is TRBV7-2 and J is TRBJ2-1, with TRBD2 matching 8 bases. Germline-derived CDR1 and CDR2 are SGHTA and FQGNSA. V was clipped by 2 bases and J by 3 bases; unmatched bases: 3. The CDR3 consists of 15 residues. The CDR3: CASSLSGRDYNEQFF. Here the CDR3 DNA reads TGTGCCAGCAGCTTATCCGGGAGGGACTACAATGAGCAGTTCTTC.

The rearrangement joins TRBV28 to TRBJ2-7, with 9 bases matching TRBD2. The length of the CDR3 is 19 residues. V dropped 3 bases and J dropped 0; count of bases not matched to a gene: 15. Germline values: CDR1 MDHEN, CDR2 SYDVKM. CDR3 residues: CASSFQLRTSGRNSYEQYF. The CDR3 DNA reads TGTGCCAGCAGTTTCCAATTGAGAACTAGCGGGCGAAACTCCTACGAGCAGTACTTC.